The rows below give T cell receptor beta chains drawn from one sample of a study of CD8 T cells in ankylosing spondylitis. TCRdb called the 5' RACE reads again in MiXCR, with one record for every CDR3 protein. This table has 200,000 to 250,000 distinct CDR3 sequences, roughly a third appearing once. Input material: blood, either unsorted or a sorted T cell fraction (not recorded which). Receptors were obtained from a male donor with ankylosing spondylitis or in good health (not recorded which). CDR3s include the opening cysteine and the closing phenylalanine or tryptophan. The D gene is left open where the match is weak. The size field is filled for only some rows; it gives once, few, many or a size class.

clone size: many
J gene: TRBJ2-3
D gene: -
V gene: TRBV29-1
CDR3 protein: CSAIVPDTQYF
CDR3 DNA: TGCAGCGCGATAGTCCCAGATACGCAGTATTTT

clone size: -
J gene: TRBJ2-1
D gene: TRBD2
V gene: TRBV20-1
CDR3 protein: CSAPNSGGANEQFF
CDR3 DNA: TGCAGTGCCCCAAATAGCGGGGGGGCCAATGAGCAGTTCTTC

clone size: once
J gene: TRBJ2-7
D gene: TRBD1
V gene: TRBV9
CDR3 protein: CASSPRDRERGYEQYF
CDR3 DNA: TGTGCCAGCAGCCCACGGGACAGGGAACGGGGCTACGAGCAGTACTTC

clone size: few
J gene: TRBJ2-7
D gene: -
V gene: TRBV29-1
CDR3 protein: CSVGASSYEQYF
CDR3 DNA: TGCAGCGTTGGGGCTTCGTCCTACGAGCAGTACTTC

clone size: few
J gene: TRBJ2-1
D gene: TRBD1
V gene: TRBV6-1
CDR3 protein: CASTHPGQGDEQFF
CDR3 DNA: TGTGCCAGCACCCATCCGGGACAGGGGGATGAGCAGTTCTTC

clone size: -
J gene: TRBJ2-7
D gene: TRBD2
V gene: TRBV20-1
CDR3 protein: CSARGGTTNYEQYF
CDR3 DNA: TGCAGTGCTAGAGGAGGGACTACGAACTACGAGCAGTACTTC

clone size: few
J gene: TRBJ2-3
D gene: TRBD2
V gene: TRBV29-1
CDR3 protein: CSVRLADFTDTQYF
CDR3 DNA: TGCAGCGTTCGGCTAGCGGACTTCACAGATACGCAGTATTTT

clone size: -
J gene: TRBJ2-5
D gene: TRBD2
V gene: TRBV7-9
CDR3 protein: CATRLAGKETQYF
CDR3 DNA: TGTGCCACTCGACTAGCGGGAAAAGAGACCCAGTACTTC

clone size: -
J gene: TRBJ1-2
D gene: TRBD1
V gene: TRBV12-3/TRBV12-4
CDR3 protein: CASSLSPTGATYGYTF
CDR3 DNA: TGTGCCAGCAGTTTATCCCCTACAGGGGCCACCTATGGCTACACCTTC

clone size: -
J gene: TRBJ2-3
D gene: TRBD2
V gene: TRBV20-1
CDR3 protein: CSARTSGGRTDTQYF
CDR3 DNA: TGCAGTGCCAGGACTAGCGGGGGTCGGACAGATACGCAGTATTTT

clone size: few
J gene: TRBJ1-5
D gene: -
V gene: TRBV5-1
CDR3 protein: CASSLEGGRNQPQHF
CDR3 DNA: TGCGCCAGCAGCTTGGAGGGGGGGCGCAATCAGCCCCAGCATTTT

clone size: few
J gene: TRBJ2-2
D gene: -
V gene: TRBV4-2
CDR3 protein: CASSLSAELTGELFF
CDR3 DNA: TGTGCCAGCTCTCTCTCCGCGGAACTGACCGGGGAGCTGTTTTTT

clone size: -
J gene: TRBJ2-3
D gene: TRBD1
V gene: TRBV28
CDR3 protein: CASEFAPGQESTDTQYF
CDR3 DNA: TGTGCCAGCGAGTTTGCTCCGGGACAGGAAAGCACAGATACGCAGTATTTT

clone size: -
J gene: TRBJ1-1
D gene: -
V gene: TRBV10-3
CDR3 protein: CAITTDISGEAFF
CDR3 DNA: TGTGCCATCACCACCGACATATCAGGTGAAGCTTTCTTT

clone size: -
J gene: TRBJ2-3
D gene: TRBD2
V gene: TRBV20-1
CDR3 protein: CSARGGGGLTDTQYF
CDR3 DNA: TGCAGTGCTAGGGGCGGGGGGGGCCTAACAGATACGCAGTATTTT

clone size: -
J gene: TRBJ2-7
D gene: TRBD1
V gene: TRBV27
CDR3 protein: CASRAGGAGSYEQYF
CDR3 DNA: TGTGCCAGCAGGGCAGGGGGCGCGGGCTCCTACGAGCAGTACTTC

clone size: few
J gene: TRBJ2-7
D gene: -
V gene: TRBV27
CDR3 protein: CASSLDWGSSYEQYF
CDR3 DNA: TGTGCCAGCAGTTTAGATTGGGGCAGCTCCTACGAGCAGTACTTC

clone size: few
J gene: TRBJ2-3
D gene: TRBD2
V gene: TRBV6-1
CDR3 protein: CASSSGGPTDTQYF
CDR3 DNA: TGTGCCAGCAGTAGCGGGGGACCCACAGATACGCAGTATTTT

clone size: -
J gene: TRBJ1-1
D gene: -
V gene: TRBV12-3/TRBV12-4
CDR3 protein: CASSPAGTRAFF
CDR3 DNA: TGTGCCAGCAGTCCCGCGGGGACTCGCGCTTTCTTT

clone size: -
J gene: TRBJ2-3
D gene: -
V gene: TRBV7-9
CDR3 protein: CASSSWHGPGDTQYF
CDR3 DNA: TGTGCCAGCAGCTCGTGGCATGGGCCGGGGGATACGCAGTATTTT

clone size: -
J gene: TRBJ1-1
D gene: TRBD1
V gene: TRBV4-1
CDR3 protein: CASSSSNRGENTEAFF
CDR3 DNA: TGCGCCAGCAGCTCATCCAACAGGGGCGAGAACACTGAAGCTTTCTTT

clone size: few
J gene: TRBJ2-7
D gene: -
V gene: TRBV29-1
CDR3 protein: CSVEGFWDGISYEQYF
CDR3 DNA: TGCAGCGTTGAAGGGTTTTGGGATGGGATCTCCTACGAGCAGTACTTC

clone size: -
J gene: TRBJ1-1
D gene: -
V gene: TRBV20-1
CDR3 protein: CSARASTRKGFVFF
CDR3 DNA: TGCAGTGCTAGAGCATCTACAAGAAAGGGTTTCGTGTTCTTT

clone size: -
J gene: TRBJ2-4
D gene: -
V gene: TRBV20-1
CDR3 protein: CSAREPLAKNIQYF
CDR3 DNA: TGCAGTGCTAGAGAACCATTAGCCAAAAACATTCAGTACTTC

clone size: few
J gene: TRBJ2-7
D gene: -
V gene: TRBV5-1
CDR3 protein: CASSLRAEPYEQYF
CDR3 DNA: TGCGCCAGCAGCTTGAGAGCGGAGCCCTACGAGCAGTACTTC

clone size: many
J gene: TRBJ2-1
D gene: -
V gene: TRBV20-1
CDR3 protein: CSASGLVYEQFF
CDR3 DNA: TGCAGTGCTTCCGGACTGGTATATGAGCAGTTCTTC

clone size: -
J gene: TRBJ2-7
D gene: -
V gene: TRBV7-9
CDR3 protein: CASSLGGSVHYYEQYF
CDR3 DNA: TGTGCCAGCAGCCTTGGGGGGTCGGTACATTACTACGAGCAGTACTTC

clone size: -
J gene: TRBJ2-5
D gene: -
V gene: TRBV29-1
CDR3 protein: CSVDGTNVIRETQYF
CDR3 DNA: TGCAGCGTCGACGGGACGAACGTTATTCGGGAGACCCAGTACTTC

clone size: -
J gene: TRBJ2-4
D gene: -
V gene: TRBV28
CDR3 protein: CASGRVNIQYF
CDR3 DNA: TGTGCCAGTGGCAGGGTAAACATTCAGTACTTC

clone size: many
J gene: TRBJ1-1
D gene: -
V gene: TRBV29-1
CDR3 protein: CSVNDRRGMSTEAFF
CDR3 DNA: TGCAGCGTCAACGATCGCAGGGGTATGTCCACTGAAGCTTTCTTT

clone size: -
J gene: TRBJ2-3
D gene: TRBD2
V gene: TRBV4-1
CDR3 protein: CASSQSGTNPTDTQYF
CDR3 DNA: TGCGCCAGCAGCCAGTCCGGGACTAACCCCACAGATACGCAGTATTTT

clone size: -
J gene: TRBJ2-1
D gene: -
V gene: TRBV7-2
CDR3 protein: CASSLGRFSYNEQFF
CDR3 DNA: TGTGCCAGCAGCTTAGGGAGGTTCTCCTACAATGAGCAGTTCTTC

clone size: -
J gene: TRBJ1-1
D gene: -
V gene: TRBV5-1
CDR3 protein: CASSPGTRTEAFF
CDR3 DNA: TGCGCCAGCAGCCCCGGGACACGCACTGAAGCTTTCTTT

clone size: -
J gene: TRBJ2-1
D gene: -
V gene: TRBV21-1
CDR3 protein: CASSKGGTGADEQFF
CDR3 DNA: TGTGCCAGCAGCAAAGGGGGGACAGGGGCCGATGAGCAGTTCTTC

clone size: -
J gene: TRBJ2-3
D gene: TRBD2
V gene: TRBV20-1
CDR3 protein: CSAAIAGGTSFGTQYF
CDR3 DNA: TGCAGTGCTGCCATAGCGGGGGGAACCTCATTCGGTACGCAGTATTTT

clone size: -
J gene: TRBJ2-1
D gene: -
V gene: TRBV4-2
CDR3 protein: CASSQAGRQVSSYNEQFF
CDR3 DNA: TGTGCCAGCAGCCAAGCGGGAAGACAGGTCAGCTCCTACAATGAGCAGTTCTTC

clone size: few
J gene: TRBJ2-3
D gene: -
V gene: TRBV6-4
CDR3 protein: CASRTGPSTDTQYF
CDR3 DNA: TGTGCCAGCAGAACAGGTCCCAGCACAGATACGCAGTATTTT

clone size: -
J gene: TRBJ2-2
D gene: -
V gene: TRBV27
CDR3 protein: CASSLIALLDSPNTGELFF
CDR3 DNA: TGTGCCAGCAGTTTGATAGCCCTCTTGGACAGCCCGAACACCGGGGAGCTGTTTTTT

clone size: -
J gene: TRBJ2-2
D gene: -
V gene: TRBV20-1
CDR3 protein: CSAPVGGQNGELFF
CDR3 DNA: TGCAGTGCGCCCGTCGGGGGGCAGAACGGGGAGCTGTTTTTT

clone size: -
J gene: TRBJ1-1
D gene: -
V gene: TRBV20-1
CDR3 protein: CSARDPVGENTEAFF
CDR3 DNA: TGCAGTGCTAGAGATCCCGTAGGGGAGAACACTGAAGCTTTCTTT

clone size: many
J gene: TRBJ1-1
D gene: -
V gene: TRBV20-1
CDR3 protein: CSAANREPNTEAFF
CDR3 DNA: TGCAGTGCCGCTAACAGGGAACCGAACACTGAAGCTTTCTTT

clone size: -
J gene: TRBJ2-7
D gene: TRBD1
V gene: TRBV7-6
CDR3 protein: CASSLYGTESYEQYF
CDR3 DNA: TGTGCCAGCAGCTTATACGGGACAGAATCCTACGAGCAGTACTTC

clone size: -
J gene: TRBJ2-3
D gene: -
V gene: TRBV10-3
CDR3 protein: CAISEKRGDTQYF
CDR3 DNA: TGTGCCATCAGTGAGAAGCGAGGAGATACGCAGTATTTT

clone size: few
J gene: TRBJ2-1
D gene: -
V gene: TRBV29-1
CDR3 protein: CSVGGRAYNEQFF
CDR3 DNA: TGCAGCGTTGGAGGCAGGGCCTACAATGAGCAGTTCTTC

clone size: -
J gene: TRBJ1-2
D gene: -
V gene: TRBV29-1
CDR3 protein: CSVEVPGPTNYGYTF
CDR3 DNA: TGCAGCGTTGAAGTCCCGGGCCCCACTAACTATGGCTACACCTTC

clone size: -
J gene: TRBJ2-7
D gene: -
V gene: TRBV10-3
CDR3 protein: CAIRGEEGSSYEQYF
CDR3 DNA: TGTGCCATCAGGGGGGAAGAGGGATCCTCCTACGAGCAGTACTTC

clone size: -
J gene: TRBJ2-7
D gene: TRBD1
V gene: TRBV6-1
CDR3 protein: CASSTTETGSYEQYF
CDR3 DNA: TGTGCCAGCAGTACCACTGAGACAGGGTCCTACGAGCAGTACTTC

clone size: -
J gene: TRBJ2-3
D gene: -
V gene: TRBV7-6
CDR3 protein: CASRPLAADTQYF
CDR3 DNA: TGTGCCAGCAGACCACTAGCCGCAGATACGCAGTATTTT

clone size: few
J gene: TRBJ1-2
D gene: TRBD1
V gene: TRBV20-1
CDR3 protein: CSAPGGDGYTF
CDR3 DNA: TGCAGTGCTCCAGGGGGCGATGGCTACACCTTC